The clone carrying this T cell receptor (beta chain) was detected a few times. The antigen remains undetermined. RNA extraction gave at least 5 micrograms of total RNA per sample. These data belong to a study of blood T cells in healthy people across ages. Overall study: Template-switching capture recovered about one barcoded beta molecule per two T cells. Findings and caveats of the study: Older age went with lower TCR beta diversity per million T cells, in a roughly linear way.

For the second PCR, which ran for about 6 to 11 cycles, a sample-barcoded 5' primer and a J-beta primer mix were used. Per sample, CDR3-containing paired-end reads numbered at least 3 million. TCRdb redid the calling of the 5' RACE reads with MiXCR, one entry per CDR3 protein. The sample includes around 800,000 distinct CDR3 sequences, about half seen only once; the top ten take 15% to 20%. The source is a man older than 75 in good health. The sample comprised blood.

Here the CDR3 reads CASRPGGGSYNEQFF. The CDR3 DNA is TGTGCCAGCAGGCCGGGTGGGGGGTCCTACAATGAGCAGTTCTTC. The chain links TRBV25-1 to TRBJ2-1; TRBD2 is a possible D gene (6 bases). Germline values: CDR1 MGHDK, CDR2 SYGVNS. This CDR3 comprises 15 residues. V dropped 6 bases and J dropped 1 base, with 13 bases sitting between them.